These 2 T cell receptor beta chains were sequenced from one sample in a study of shared clonotypes between healthy human individuals. Method: immunoSEQ multiplex PCR; TCRdb's copy keeps in-frame clones and lacks some. The sample yields around 1,900,000 clones, 93% seen once. Naive CD8 cells lacked CD45RO, underwent positive selection for CCR7 and left out terminally differentiated effector memory CD45RA+ cells. Sequencing used naive CD8+ T cells from PBMCs. All receptors come from a man aged 18 to 30 in good health. Some clones in this sample may be carry-over from other donors' samples.

The chain links TRBV25-1 to TRBJ2-2; 10 bases line up with TRBD1. Looked up from germline, CDR1 is MGHDK and CDR2 is SYGVNS. CDR3 size: 17 residues. V lost 1 base and J lost 6; bases outside the gene matches: 8. Here the CDR3 reads CASSESPGQGVPGELFF. The CDR3 DNA reads TGTGCCAGCAGTGAATCTCCCGGACAGGGGGTCCCCGGGGAGCTGTTTTTT.

The chain uses TRBV5-4 and TRBJ1-1; D uncertain. Germline loops: CDR1 SGHNT, CDR2 YYREEE (reference sequence). The ends were cut back, 0 bases at V and 3 bases at J, with 18 bases in the middle. CDR3 size: 17 residues. In DNA, the CDR3 is TGTGCCAGCAGCTTGGCGGTTGCGGGTTTCGGGGACACTGAAGCTTTCTTT. Its protein is CASSLAVAGFGDTEAFF.